These T cell receptor beta chains were read from a single sample in a study of cytotoxic CD8 clonotypes in ibrutinib-treated CLL. TCRdb keeps only in-frame clones here, not all; method: immunoSEQ multiplex PCR. The sample lists around 250,000 clones; 70% were seen once. Sequencing was performed on PBMCs, taken after 24 months of ibrutinib treatment. These TCRs come from a human donor with chronic lymphocytic leukemia. Each CDR3 is given with its conserved first and last residue. The D gene is left open where the match is weak. Clone size is shown for a subset of rows, as once, few, many or a class of expanded clone.

clone_size,j_call,d_call,v_call,cdr3_aa,cdr3_nt
once,TRBJ1-2,TRBD1,TRBV28,CASSSLGAGGVGYTF,TGTGCCAGCAGTTCACTCGGGGCAGGGGGCGTTGGCTACACCTTC
.,TRBJ1-4,.,TRBV6-5,CASKEGQQLELFF,TGTGCCAGCAAAGAGGGCCAGCAGTTAGAACTGTTTTTT
.,TRBJ2-2,.,TRBV28,CASSMPGLLGGELFF,TGTGCCAGCAGTATGCCGGGACTCCTGGGCGGAGAGCTGTTTTTT
.,TRBJ2-4,TRBD1,TRBV2,CASSPGTGDTRAKNIQYF,TGTGCCAGCAGCCCCGGGACAGGCGATACAAGAGCCAAAAACATTCAGTACTTC
.,TRBJ2-3,.,TRBV11-2,CASSLGLGGTKADTQYF,TGTGCCAGCAGCTTAGGCCTAGGGGGGACAAAAGCAGATACGCAGTATTTT
.,TRBJ1-2,.,TRBV6-1,CASSECRDVDRWDQCYTF,TGTGCCAGCAGTGAATGCCGGGATGTAGACAGGTGGGACCAGTGCTACACCTTC
.,TRBJ2-7,TRBD1,TRBV5-1,CASSTQTGVTYEQYF,TGCGCCAGCAGCACACAGACAGGGGTTACCTACGAGCAGTACTTC
.,TRBJ2-7,TRBD2,TRBV27,CASSWGGRAGEYF,TGTGCCAGCAGTTGGGGCGGGAGGGCCGGGGAGTACTTC
.,TRBJ2-1,TRBD2,TRBV18,CASSPPGGSSYNEQFF,TGTGCCAGCTCACCACCGGGCGGGAGCTCCTACAATGAGCAGTTCTTC
.,TRBJ1-1,.,TRBV6-5,CASRSYMNTEAFF,TGTGCCAGCAGGTCCTACATGAACACTGAAGCTTTCTTT
.,TRBJ2-1,.,TRBV28,CASTTLRLVGNEQFF,TGTGCCAGCACCACACTGAGGCTAGTAGGCAATGAGCAGTTCTTC
.,TRBJ2-1,.,TRBV7-7,CASSRRGDNEQFF,TGTGCTAGCAGCCGGAGGGGAGACAATGAGCAGTTCTTC
once,TRBJ2-2,.,TRBV5-8,CASSPGSGELFF,TGTGCCAGCAGCCCCGGATCCGGGGAGCTGTTTTTT
.,TRBJ2-5,.,TRBV18,CASSPSGAETQYF,TGTGCCAGCTCACCTTCAGGGGCAGAGACCCAGTACTTC
once,TRBJ2-7,TRBD2,TRBV18,CASSSGLASYEQYF,TGTGCCAGCTCGTCGGGACTAGCTTCCTACGAGCAGTACTTC
.,TRBJ2-7,.,TRBV4-3,CASSQGLSGDYEQYF,TGCGCCAGCAGCCAAGGCCTATCGGGAGACTACGAGCAGTACTTC
many,TRBJ2-3,.,TRBV18,CASSPTLRTDTQYF,TGTGCCAGCTCACCTACCCTTCGCACAGATACGCAGTATTTT
.,TRBJ2-7,TRBD2,TRBV6-6,CASSSGSREQYF,TGTGCCAGCAGTAGCGGGAGCCGCGAGCAGTACTTC
once,TRBJ1-1,.,TRBV28,CASSPGGNTQNTEAFF,TGTGCCAGCAGTCCCGGAGGGAACACTCAGAACACTGAAGCTTTCTTT
.,TRBJ2-7,.,TRBV21-1,CASSKGLPGITYEQYF,TGTGCCAGCAGCAAAGGCCTTCCCGGGATTACTTACGAGCAGTACTTC
.,TRBJ2-1,TRBD2,TRBV29-1,CSAGGEQFF,TGCAGCGCGGGGGGAGAGCAGTTCTTC
.,TRBJ2-1,TRBD2,TRBV7-8,CASSLAGLGISNEQFF,TGTGCCAGCAGCTTAGCGGGACTAGGCATTTCCAATGAGCAGTTCTTC
.,TRBJ1-2,TRBD1,TRBV7-2,CASSLQGARGYTF,TGTGCCAGCAGCCTTCAGGGGGCTCGGGGCTACACCTTC
.,TRBJ1-2,TRBD1,TRBV18,CASSPTGQGASNYGYTF,TGTGCCAGCTCACCAACCGGACAGGGGGCTTCCAACTATGGCTACACCTTC
.,TRBJ2-6,TRBD1,TRBV5-8,CASSSDRGFSGANVLTF,TGTGCCAGCAGCTCGGACAGGGGCTTCTCTGGGGCCAACGTCCTGACTTTC
.,TRBJ2-1,.,TRBV29-1,CSVGTEYNEQFF,TGCAGCGTTGGAACGGAGTACAATGAGCAGTTCTTC
once,TRBJ2-1,TRBD2,TRBV10-3,CAISASSGSFDNEQFF,TGTGCCATCAGTGCAAGTAGCGGGAGTTTTGATAATGAGCAGTTCTTC
.,TRBJ2-5,TRBD2,TRBV29-1,CSVEGTSGREETQYF,TGCAGCGTTGAAGGGACTAGCGGGAGGGAAGAGACCCAGTACTTC
.,TRBJ1-4,.,TRBV9,CASSVGTNEKLFF,TGTGCCAGCAGCGTAGGAACTAATGAAAAACTGTTTTTT
.,TRBJ2-3,TRBD2,TRBV28,CASKDSGLAGRTDTQYF,TGTGCCAGCAAAGATAGCGGACTAGCGGGACGCACAGATACGCAGTATTTT
.,TRBJ2-2,.,TRBV4-1,CASSQDEGYTGELFF,TGCGCCAGCAGCCAAGATGAAGGGTACACCGGGGAGCTGTTTTTT
.,TRBJ2-7,.,TRBV27,CASSLSGSGEQYF,TGTGCCAGCAGTTTATCGGGTTCCGGGGAGCAGTACTTC
.,TRBJ2-1,.,TRBV4-2,CASSPGGLYNEQFF,TGTGCCAGCAGCCCCGGAGGACTGTACAATGAGCAGTTCTTC